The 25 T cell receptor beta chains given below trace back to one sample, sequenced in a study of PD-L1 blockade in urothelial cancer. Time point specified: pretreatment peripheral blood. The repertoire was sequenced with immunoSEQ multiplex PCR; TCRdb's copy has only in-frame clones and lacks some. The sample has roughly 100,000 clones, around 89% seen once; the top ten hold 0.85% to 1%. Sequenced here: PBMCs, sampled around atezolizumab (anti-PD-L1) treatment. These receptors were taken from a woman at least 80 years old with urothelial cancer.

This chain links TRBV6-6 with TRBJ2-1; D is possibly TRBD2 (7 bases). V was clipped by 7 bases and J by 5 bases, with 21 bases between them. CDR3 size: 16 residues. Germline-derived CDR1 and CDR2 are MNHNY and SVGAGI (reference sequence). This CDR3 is CASTHGGLVSHNEQFF. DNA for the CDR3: TGTGCCAGCACCCACGGGGGGCTGGTTTCTCACAATGAGCAGTTCTTC.

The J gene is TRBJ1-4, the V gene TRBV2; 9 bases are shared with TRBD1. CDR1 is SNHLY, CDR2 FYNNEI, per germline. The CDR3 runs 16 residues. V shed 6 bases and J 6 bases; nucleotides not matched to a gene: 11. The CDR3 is CASRARRTGDDEKLFF. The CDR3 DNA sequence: TGTGCCAGCAGGGCAAGAAGGACAGGGGATGATGAAAAACTGTTTTTT.

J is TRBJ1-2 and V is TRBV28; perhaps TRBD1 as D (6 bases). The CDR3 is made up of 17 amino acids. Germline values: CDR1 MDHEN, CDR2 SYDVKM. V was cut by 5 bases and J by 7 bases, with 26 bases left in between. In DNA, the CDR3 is TGTGCCAGCAGTACGAGGACAGCGGGGACTATTTCCGGTGGCTACACCTTC. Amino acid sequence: CASSTRTAGTISGGYTF.

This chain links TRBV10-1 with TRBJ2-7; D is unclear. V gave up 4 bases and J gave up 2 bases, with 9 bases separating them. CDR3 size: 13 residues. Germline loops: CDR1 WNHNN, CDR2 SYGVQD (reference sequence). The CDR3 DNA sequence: TGCGCCAGCAGTGCGTCCCAGACCTACGAGCAGTACTTC. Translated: CASSASQTYEQYF.

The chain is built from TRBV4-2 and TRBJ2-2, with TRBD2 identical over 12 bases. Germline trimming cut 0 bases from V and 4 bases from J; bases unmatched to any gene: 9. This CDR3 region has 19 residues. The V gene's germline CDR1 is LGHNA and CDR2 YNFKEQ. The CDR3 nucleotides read TGTGCCAGCAGCCAAGATCCACTAGCGGGAGGAGATAGCACCGGGGAGCTGTTTTTT. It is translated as CASSQDPLAGGDSTGELFF.

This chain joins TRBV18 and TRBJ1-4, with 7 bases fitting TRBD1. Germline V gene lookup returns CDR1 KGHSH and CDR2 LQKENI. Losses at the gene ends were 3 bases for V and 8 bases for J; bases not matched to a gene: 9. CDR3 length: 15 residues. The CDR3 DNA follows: TGTGCCAGCTCACCGAGACAGGGTGAGAAGGAAAAACTGTTTTTT. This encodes CASSPRQGEKEKLFF.

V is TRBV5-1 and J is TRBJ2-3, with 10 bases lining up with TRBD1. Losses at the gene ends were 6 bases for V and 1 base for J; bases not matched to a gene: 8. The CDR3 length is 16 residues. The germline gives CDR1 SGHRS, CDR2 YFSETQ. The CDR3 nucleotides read TGCGCCAGCAACCTCCTCGGGACAGGGGGCACAGATACGCAGTATTTT. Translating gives CASNLLGTGGTDTQYF.

Here the CDR3 DNA reads TGTGCCTGGAGCCCGACAGGGAATAATGAAAAACTGTTTTTT. Translation gives CAWSPTGNNEKLFF. The V and J genes are TRBV30 and TRBJ1-4; 7 bases line up with TRBD1. Germline CDR1 is GTSNPN and CDR2 is SVGIG (reference sequence). The CDR3 consists of 14 residues. J gave up 4 bases and V 3 bases, and 5 bases lay outside the gene matches.

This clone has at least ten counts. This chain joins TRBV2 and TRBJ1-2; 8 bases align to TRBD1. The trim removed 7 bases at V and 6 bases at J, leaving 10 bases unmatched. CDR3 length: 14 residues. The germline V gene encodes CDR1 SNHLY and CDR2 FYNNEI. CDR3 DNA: TGTGCCAGCACTGAGAGGACAGGGTATCATGGCTACACCTTC. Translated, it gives CASTERTGYHGYTF.

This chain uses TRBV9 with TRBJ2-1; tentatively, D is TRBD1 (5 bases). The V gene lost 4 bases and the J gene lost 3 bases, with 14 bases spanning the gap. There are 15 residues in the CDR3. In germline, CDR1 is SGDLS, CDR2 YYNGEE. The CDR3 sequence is CASSLRQSLYNEQFF. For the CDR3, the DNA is TGTGCCAGCAGCCTACGACAGTCCCTCTACAATGAGCAGTTCTTC.

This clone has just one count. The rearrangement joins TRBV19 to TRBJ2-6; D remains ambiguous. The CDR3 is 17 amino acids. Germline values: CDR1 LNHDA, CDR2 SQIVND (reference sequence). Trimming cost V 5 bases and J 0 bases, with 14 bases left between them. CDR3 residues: CASSPRVTFSGANVLTF. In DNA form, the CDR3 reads TGTGCCAGTAGTCCCCGCGTTACGTTCTCTGGGGCCAACGTCCTGACTTTC.

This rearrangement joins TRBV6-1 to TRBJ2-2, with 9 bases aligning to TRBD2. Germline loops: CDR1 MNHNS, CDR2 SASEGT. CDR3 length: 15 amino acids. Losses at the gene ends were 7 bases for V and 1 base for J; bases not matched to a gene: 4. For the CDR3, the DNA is TGTGCCAGCACCACGACTAGCGGGAACACCGGGGAGCTGTTTTTT. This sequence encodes CASTTTSGNTGELFF.

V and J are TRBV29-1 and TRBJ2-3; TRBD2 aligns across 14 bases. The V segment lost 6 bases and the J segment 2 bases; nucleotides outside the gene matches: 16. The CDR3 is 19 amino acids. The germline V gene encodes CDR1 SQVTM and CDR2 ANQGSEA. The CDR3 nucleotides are TGCAGCGTCCAAAGGCCCGGGACTAGCGGGAGATTCCCCACAGATACGCAGTATTTT. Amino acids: CSVQRPGTSGRFPTDTQYF.

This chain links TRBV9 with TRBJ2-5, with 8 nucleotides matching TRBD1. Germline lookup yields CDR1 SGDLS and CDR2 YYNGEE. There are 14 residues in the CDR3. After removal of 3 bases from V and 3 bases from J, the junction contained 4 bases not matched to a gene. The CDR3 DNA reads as TGTGCCAGCAGCGGGCAGGGGGCGGAAGAGACCCAGTACTTC. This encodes CASSGQGAEETQYF.

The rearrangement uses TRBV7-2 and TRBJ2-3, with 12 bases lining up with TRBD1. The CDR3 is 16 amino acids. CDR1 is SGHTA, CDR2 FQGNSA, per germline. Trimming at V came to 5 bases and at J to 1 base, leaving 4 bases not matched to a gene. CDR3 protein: CASSTGQGAGTDTQYF. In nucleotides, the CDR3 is TGTGCCAGCAGCACGGGACAGGGGGCCGGCACAGATACGCAGTATTTT.

The CDR3 nucleotides are TGCGCCAGCAGCAAGCCGACTAGCGGGAAAGGCAATGAGCAGTTCTTC. Protein sequence: CASSKPTSGKGNEQFF. V usage is TRBV5-1 and J usage is TRBJ2-1, with 11 bases matching TRBD2. J gave up 6 bases and V 4 bases, and 9 bases lay outside the gene matches. Per germline, CDR1 SGHRS and CDR2 YFSETQ. This CDR3 contains 16 residues.

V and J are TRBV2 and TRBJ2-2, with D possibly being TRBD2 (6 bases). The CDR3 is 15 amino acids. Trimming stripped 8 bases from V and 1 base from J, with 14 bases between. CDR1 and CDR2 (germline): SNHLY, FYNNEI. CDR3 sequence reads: CASGGSSLNTGELFF. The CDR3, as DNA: TGTGCCAGCGGGGGGTCATCCTTGAACACCGGGGAGCTGTTTTTT. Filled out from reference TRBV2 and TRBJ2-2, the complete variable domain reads EPEVTQTPSHQVTQMGQEVILRCVPISNHLYFYWYRQILGQKVEFLVSFYNNEISEKSEIFDDQFSVERPDGSNFTLKIRSTKLEDSAMYFCASGGSSLNTGELFFGEGSRLTVL.

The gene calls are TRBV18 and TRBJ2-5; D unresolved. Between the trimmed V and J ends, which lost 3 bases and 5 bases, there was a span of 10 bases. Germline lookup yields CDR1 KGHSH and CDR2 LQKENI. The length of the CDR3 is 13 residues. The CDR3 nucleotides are TGTGCCAGCTCACCCCCTAGTACGGAGACCCAGTACTTC. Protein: CASSPPSTETQYF.

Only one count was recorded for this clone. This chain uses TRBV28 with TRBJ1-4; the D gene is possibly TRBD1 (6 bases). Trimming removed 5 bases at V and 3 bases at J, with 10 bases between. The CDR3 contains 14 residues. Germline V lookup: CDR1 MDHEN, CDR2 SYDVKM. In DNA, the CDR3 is TGTGCCAGCAGTCGACAGGCTTCTAATGAAAAACTGTTTTTT. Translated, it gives CASSRQASNEKLFF.

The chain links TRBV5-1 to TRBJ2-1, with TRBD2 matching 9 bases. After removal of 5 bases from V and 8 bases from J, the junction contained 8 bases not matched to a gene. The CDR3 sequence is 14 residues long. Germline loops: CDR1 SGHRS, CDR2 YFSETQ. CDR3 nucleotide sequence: TGCGCCAGCAGAGGTAGCGGGAGTTTCGATGAGCAGTTCTTC. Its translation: CASRGSGSFDEQFF.

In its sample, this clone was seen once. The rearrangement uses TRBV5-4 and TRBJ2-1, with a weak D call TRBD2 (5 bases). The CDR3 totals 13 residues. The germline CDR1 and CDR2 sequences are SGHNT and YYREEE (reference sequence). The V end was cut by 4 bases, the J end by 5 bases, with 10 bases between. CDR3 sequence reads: CASSRLEDNEQFF. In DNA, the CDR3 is TGTGCCAGCAGCCGTCTGGAGGACAATGAGCAGTTCTTC.

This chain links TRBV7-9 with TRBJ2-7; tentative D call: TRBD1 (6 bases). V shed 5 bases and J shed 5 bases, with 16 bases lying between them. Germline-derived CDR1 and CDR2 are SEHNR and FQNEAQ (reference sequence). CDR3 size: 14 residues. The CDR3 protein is CASSPVRGNDEQYF. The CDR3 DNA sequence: TGTGCCAGCAGCCCCGTTAGGGGGAACGACGAGCAGTACTTC.

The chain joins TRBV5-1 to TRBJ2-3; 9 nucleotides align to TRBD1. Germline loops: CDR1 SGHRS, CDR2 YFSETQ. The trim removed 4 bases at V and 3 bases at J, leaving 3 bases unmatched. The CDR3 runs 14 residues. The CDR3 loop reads CASSPDRGTDTQYF. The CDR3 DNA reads TGCGCCAGCAGCCCGGACAGGGGAACAGATACGCAGTATTTT.

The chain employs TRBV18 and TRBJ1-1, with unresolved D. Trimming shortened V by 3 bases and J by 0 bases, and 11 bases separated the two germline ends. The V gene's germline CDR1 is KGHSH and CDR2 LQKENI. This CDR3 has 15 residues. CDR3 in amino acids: CASSPLMAVNTEAFF. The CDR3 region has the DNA TGTGCCAGCTCACCTTTAATGGCTGTGAACACTGAAGCTTTCTTT.

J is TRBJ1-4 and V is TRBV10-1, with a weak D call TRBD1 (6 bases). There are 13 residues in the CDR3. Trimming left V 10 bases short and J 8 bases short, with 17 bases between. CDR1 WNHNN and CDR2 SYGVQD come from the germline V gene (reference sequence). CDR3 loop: CATQQGGSEKLFF. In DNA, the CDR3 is TGCGCCACCCAACAGGGAGGGAGCGAAAAACTGTTTTTT.